Listed below are T cell receptor beta chains from one sample, sequenced in a study of shared clonotypes between healthy human individuals. Using immunoSEQ multiplex PCR, the repertoire was profiled, and TCRdb retains in-frame clones only, with some absent. The sample records under 2,000,000 clones, approximately 94% being singletons. Sample: naive CD8+ T cells sorted from blood. Receptors originate from a man younger than 30 in good health. CDR3s include the opening cysteine and the closing phenylalanine or tryptophan. The D gene is left open where the match is weak. The size of a clone is reported for some rows only, either as once, few or many, or as a class for expanded clones.

J: TRBJ2-3; D: .; size: .; V: TRBV1; CDR3: CTSSQRNGVTDTQYF; DNA: TGCACCAGCAGCCAAAGGAACGGGGTTACAGATACGCAGTATTTT
J: TRBJ2-7; D: TRBD1; size: .; V: TRBV27; CDR3: CASRRGGFYEQYF; DNA: TGTGCCAGCAGGAGAGGGGGCTTTTACGAGCAGTACTTC
J: TRBJ1-6; D: .; size: .; V: TRBV2; CDR3: CASSEPGSNSPLHF; DNA: TGTGCCAGCAGTGAACCAGGGAGTAATTCACCCCTCCACTTT
J: TRBJ2-2; D: TRBD2; size: .; V: TRBV27; CDR3: CASSFPRGGNTGELFF; DNA: TGTGCCAGCAGTTTTCCGCGGGGGGGGAACACCGGGGAGCTGTTTTTT
J: TRBJ1-2; D: TRBD1; size: .; V: TRBV4-1; CDR3: CASSQDPKTGGGYYGYTF; DNA: TGCGCCAGCAGCCAAGACCCGAAGACAGGGGGCGGCTACTATGGCTACACCTTC
J: TRBJ2-7; D: TRBD1; size: .; V: TRBV13; CDR3: CASSLVTGKSSEQYF; DNA: TGTGCCAGCAGCTTAGTGACAGGGAAGTCTAGCGAGCAGTACTTC
J: TRBJ1-1; D: .; size: .; V: TRBV2; CDR3: CASSDRAENTEAFF; DNA: TGTGCCAGCAGTGATCGGGCAGAGAACACTGAAGCTTTCTTT
J: TRBJ2-2; D: .; size: .; V: TRBV20-1; CDR3: CSAREIGELFF; DNA: TGCAGTGCTAGAGAAATTGGGGAGCTGTTTTTT
J: TRBJ1-2; D: .; size: .; V: TRBV11-2; CDR3: CASSFGSDYGYTF; DNA: TGTGCCAGCAGCTTCGGGAGTGACTATGGCTACACCTTC
J: TRBJ2-2; D: .; size: once; V: TRBV27; CDR3: CASSLSGQTTGELFF; DNA: TGTGCCAGTAGCCTCAGCGGGCAAACCACCGGGGAGCTGTTTTTT
J: TRBJ1-2; D: .; size: .; V: TRBV11-1; CDR3: CASSPQGMANYGYTF; DNA: TGTGCCAGCAGCCCACAGGGAATGGCTAACTATGGCTACACCTTC
J: TRBJ2-1; D: TRBD2; size: .; V: TRBV4-1; CDR3: CASSGTTSGFNNEQFF; DNA: TGCGCCAGCAGCGGCACGACTAGCGGGTTCAACAATGAGCAGTTCTTC
J: TRBJ2-2; D: .; size: .; V: TRBV7-9; CDR3: CASSDRAITGELFF; DNA: TGTGCCAGCTCGGACAGAGCTATCACCGGGGAGCTGTTTTTT
J: TRBJ2-7; D: TRBD1; size: .; V: TRBV27; CDR3: CASRPTGTGGYEQYF; DNA: TGTGCCAGCAGGCCTACCGGGACAGGGGGATACGAGCAGTACTTC
J: TRBJ2-7; D: TRBD2; size: .; V: TRBV7-9; CDR3: CAIRSSGPSYEQYF; DNA: TGTGCCATACGGTCTAGCGGGCCCTCCTACGAGCAGTACTTC